The 18 T cell receptor beta chains presented below share a single source sample, sequenced in a study of identical twins. A single record per CDR3 protein comes from TCRdb applying MiXCR to the 5' RACE reads. The sample includes about 250,000 distinct CDR3 sequences, approximately 6.8% of them seen just once. A further study also used this sample, focusing on yellow fever vaccine responses in identical twins.

Sequencing was done on a sample of CD8+ T cells sorted from blood. The receptors derive from a woman aged 18-29 years in good health.

This clonotype was recorded many times. The chain carries TRBV7-2 and TRBJ2-7; D is possibly TRBD1 or TRBD2 (5 bases each). V was trimmed by 6 bases and J by 3 bases, leaving 15 bases between them. The CDR3 is 14 amino acids. Germline CDR1 is SGHTA and CDR2 is FQGNSA. CDR3 sequence: CASSSGTEGYEQYF. The CDR3 DNA follows: TGTGCCAGCAGTTCCGGGACCGAGGGCTACGAGCAGTACTTC.

This clonotype has a count of ten or more. V gene TRBV29-1 combines with J gene TRBJ1-2; D not resolved. Germline-derived CDR1 and CDR2 are SQVTM and ANQGSEA. V shed 3 bases and J shed 2 bases, with 7 bases lying between them. The CDR3 sequence is 12 residues long. In nucleotides, the CDR3 is TGCAGCGTTGACCTTGTAAACTATGGCTACACCTTC. Its protein product is CSVDLVNYGYTF.

CDR3 sequence reads: CASSTRPAVETQYF. CDR3 DNA sequence: TGTGCCAGCAGCACCCGCCCGGCAGTTGAGACCCAGTACTTC. The rearrangement links TRBV11-2 to TRBJ2-5, with D unresolved. The V end lost 5 bases, the J end lost 5 bases, and 15 bases lay between the germline ends. This CDR3 is 14 amino acids long. CDR1 is SGHAT and CDR2 is FQNNGV in the germline V gene.

V and J are TRBV6-1 and TRBJ2-3; TRBD1 is a possible D gene (6 bases). CDR3 length: 15 amino acids. Trimming took 5 bases from V and 1 from J, leaving 13 bases between them. CDR1 and CDR2 from the germline V gene are MNHNS and SASEGT. The CDR3 region is CASSPGDSGTDTQYF. The CDR3 DNA reads as TGTGCCAGCAGTCCAGGGGATTCGGGCACAGATACGCAGTATTTT.

This clonotype appeared many times. The chain employs TRBV29-1 and TRBJ2-2; possible D gene TRBD1, 6 bases. V was shortened by 3 bases and J by 5 bases, with 13 bases between the two germline ends. CDR1 is SQVTM, CDR2 ANQGSEA, per germline. This CDR3 has 14 amino acids. This CDR3 reads CSVDQGRDTGELFF. In nucleotides, the CDR3 is TGCAGCGTTGATCAGGGGCGAGATACCGGGGAGCTGTTTTTT.

This clonotype appeared many times. The genes are TRBV28 and TRBJ2-2; D possibly uses TRBD1 or TRBD2 (5 bases each). The CDR3 extends over 13 amino acids. V lost 3 bases, J lost 7 bases, and 9 bases lay in between. Germline CDR1 reads MDHEN; CDR2 reads SYDVKM. The CDR3 here is CASSFRGSGELFF. DNA for the CDR3: TGTGCCAGCAGTTTCCGGGGCAGCGGGGAGCTGTTTTTT. Together with reference TRBV28 and TRBJ2-2, the CDR3 gives the full variable domain: DVKVTQSSRYLVKRTGEKVFLECVQDMDHENMFWYRQDPGLGLRLIYFSYDVKMKEKGDIPEGYSVSREKKERFSLILESASTNQTSMYLCASSFRGSGELFFGEGSRLTVL.

This clonotype has more than one count but fewer than ten. The gene calls are TRBV20-1 and TRBJ2-7; TRBD1 agrees at 11 bases. The junction had 4 bases not matched to a gene; V was cut back by 0 bases and J by 3 bases. Germline CDR1 and CDR2: DFQATT and SNEGSKA (reference sequence). This CDR3 has 15 residues. The CDR3 loop reads CSARDRDRGGYEQYF. The CDR3 bases are TGCAGTGCTAGAGATCGGGACAGGGGGGGCTACGAGCAGTACTTC.

This clonotype was detected only a few times. This chain uses TRBV7-3 with TRBJ2-1; 8 positions agree with TRBD2. This CDR3 has 13 residues. The ends lost 5 bases at V and 7 bases at J; junction bases unmatched: 4. In germline, CDR1 is SGHTA, CDR2 FQGTGA. DNA for the CDR3: TGTGCCAGCAGCGACCGACTAGCGAATGAGCAGTTCTTC. This gives the protein CASSDRLANEQFF.

There are a few counts of this clonotype. This rearrangement joins TRBV28 to TRBJ2-5; D possibly corresponds to TRBD1 (6 bases). There are 14 residues in the CDR3. Germline assignment: CDR1 MDHEN and CDR2 SYDVKM. The V gene lost 7 bases and the J gene lost 5 bases, with 17 bases spanning the gap. The chain's CDR3 is CASTTDSRRETQYF. The CDR3 bases are TGTGCCAGCACGACGGACAGCCGCCGGGAGACCCAGTACTTC.

A few counts support this clonotype. The chain couples TRBV15 to TRBJ1-5; D remains unclear. Germline V gives CDR1 LNHNV, CDR2 YYDKDF (reference sequence). Trimming stripped 3 bases from V and 5 bases from J, with 11 bases between. This CDR3 region has 14 residues. CDR3 region: CATSSLKGDQPQHF. The CDR3 DNA reads TGTGCCACCAGCAGTTTGAAGGGAGATCAGCCCCAGCATTTT.

This chain connects TRBV27 to TRBJ2-7; D gene unclear. Per germline, CDR1 MNHEY and CDR2 SMNVEV (reference sequence). Trimming took 0 bases from V and 3 from J, leaving 6 bases between them. The CDR3 spans 13 residues. CDR3 region: CASSLSIGYEQYF. CDR3 in DNA: TGTGCCAGCAGTTTATCGATAGGCTACGAGCAGTACTTC.

There are a few counts of this clonotype. The genes are TRBV5-6 and TRBJ2-1; TRBD1 matches at 10 bases. Losses at the gene ends were 1 base for V and 2 bases for J; bases not matched to a gene: 6. This CDR3 comprises 17 residues. Germline V CDR1 and CDR2: SGHDT, YYEEEE. This CDR3 is CASSLWRDRGPYNEQFF. CDR3 sequence (DNA): TGTGCCAGCAGCTTGTGGAGGGACAGGGGACCCTACAATGAGCAGTTCTTC.

This clonotype was found many times. The chain couples TRBV7-9 to TRBJ2-3, with D unresolved. The V end was cut by 5 bases, the J end by 0 bases, with 6 bases between. CDR3 size: 13 residues. Germline V gene lookup returns CDR1 SEHNR and CDR2 FQNEAQ (reference sequence). The chain's CDR3 is CASSEVSTDTQYF. CDR3 DNA sequence: TGTGCCAGCAGCGAAGTGAGCACAGATACGCAGTATTTT.

This clonotype showed up many times. The chain has TRBV29-1 and TRBJ1-2; tentative D call: TRBD1 (6 bases). The CDR3 covers 16 residues. Between the trimmed V and J ends, which lost 0 bases and 4 bases, there was a span of 18 bases. Germline lookup yields CDR1 SQVTM and CDR2 ANQGSEA. The CDR3 here is CSVEDRQARGSYGYTF. CDR3 nucleotides: TGCAGCGTTGAAGATCGACAGGCCCGGGGGTCCTATGGCTACACCTTC.

V gene TRBV28 combines with J gene TRBJ2-7, with TRBD2 matching over 10 bases. V shed 3 bases, J shed 3 bases, and the junction held 2 bases outside the gene matches. Germline V gives CDR1 MDHEN, CDR2 SYDVKM. The CDR3 consists of 14 residues. The CDR3 DNA reads as TGTGCCAGCAGTTTCCTAGCGGGAGACTACGAGCAGTACTTC. Translation gives CASSFLAGDYEQYF.

This clonotype was observed many times. This chain connects TRBV12-3 or TRBV12-4 to TRBJ2-6; D might be TRBD1 or TRBD2, each matching 5 bases. The CDR3 length is 21 residues. Trimming removed 3 bases at V and 1 base at J, with 25 bases between. CDR3 coding DNA: TGTGCCAGCAGTTTCGGGACCGCTCTTTTTTCTCCCTCGTCTGGGGCCAACGTCCTGACTTTC. This encodes CASSFGTALFSPSSGANVLTF.

This clonotype was counted at least ten times. This chain connects TRBV5-1 to TRBJ2-7, with D perhaps matching TRBD1 (6 bases). V lost 2 bases to trimming and J lost 7 bases, with 16 bases between them. The germline V gene has CDR1 SGHRS and CDR2 YFSETQ. This CDR3 spans 14 amino acids. The CDR3 DNA reads as TGCGCCAGCAGCTTAAGGCAGGGGATTCGGGAGCAGTACGTC. Translation: CASSLRQGIREQYV.

The chain has TRBV28 and TRBJ2-7; D perhaps matches TRBD1 (5 bases). The CDR3 spans 14 residues. Trimming took off 5 bases at V and 5 bases at J, with 16 bases between the two ends. Germline V gives CDR1 MDHEN, CDR2 SYDVKM. The CDR3 region is CASSPRPSRDEQYV. CDR3 nucleotide sequence: TGTGCCAGCAGTCCACGCCCCTCCAGGGACGAGCAGTACGTC.